This T cell receptor beta chain was retrieved from a study of beta chain features in type 1 diabetes. Overall study context: Healthy donors, compared against patients, showed similar age, gender and cell yields. Notes on the study in general: Whether HLA type influences TCRB rearrangement remained unresolved here.

The collection from each donor was one heparinised blood draw averaging approximately 110 mL. Every sorted population was more than 95% pure. Only a few counts were recorded for this clone. Its target is unknown. Every isolated RNA sample was fully reverse transcribed, so sequencing captured expressed TCRB transcripts. Using immunoSEQ multiplex PCR, the repertoire was profiled, and TCRdb retains in-frame clones only, with some absent. The sample yields 500,000 to 700,000 clones, about a sixth seen once. This TCR was sampled from a man aged 18 to 29 in good health. The sample taken for sequencing was naive CD4+ T cells from blood.

DNA of the CDR3: TGTGCCAGCAGTTTTGAGGCCAGCTCCTATGGCTACACCTTC. Its protein is CASSFEASSYGYTF. The genes are TRBV27 and TRBJ1-2; D is unresolved. V gave up 3 bases and J gave up 4 bases, with 12 bases separating them. Germline CDR1 and CDR2: MNHEY and SMNVEV (reference sequence). This CDR3 region has 14 residues.